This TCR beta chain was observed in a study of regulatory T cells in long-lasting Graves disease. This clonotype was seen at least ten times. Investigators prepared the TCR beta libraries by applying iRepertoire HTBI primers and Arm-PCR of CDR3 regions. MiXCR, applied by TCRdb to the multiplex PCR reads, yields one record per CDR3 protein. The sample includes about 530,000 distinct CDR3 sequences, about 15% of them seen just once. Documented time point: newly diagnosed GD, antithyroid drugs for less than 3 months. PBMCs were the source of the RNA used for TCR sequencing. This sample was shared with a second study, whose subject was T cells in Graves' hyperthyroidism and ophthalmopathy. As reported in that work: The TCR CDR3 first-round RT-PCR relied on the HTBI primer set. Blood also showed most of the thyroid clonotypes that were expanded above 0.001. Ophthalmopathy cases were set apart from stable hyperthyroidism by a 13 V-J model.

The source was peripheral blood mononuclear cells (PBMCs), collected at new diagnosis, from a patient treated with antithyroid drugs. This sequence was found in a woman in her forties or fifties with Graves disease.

DNA for the CDR3: TGCAGTGCTAGTAGGCTTCTGGGGATGAACACTGAAGCTTTCTTT. Translated, it gives CSASRLLGMNTEAFF. The rearrangement joins TRBV20-1 to TRBJ1-1; D is unresolved. The CDR3 totals 15 residues. Germline V lookup: CDR1 DFQATT, CDR2 SNEGSKA (reference sequence). The V gene lost 3 bases and the J gene lost 0 bases, with 14 bases spanning the gap.